Following are 18 T cell receptor beta chains from one sample sequenced in a study of T-cell reconstitution after alpha-beta-depleted transplantation in children (dated by TCRdb to 2016 to 2017). The receptor library was made with PCR. The sequencer was an Illumina HiSeq 2500. TCR library preparation used molecular barcoding, with unique molecular identifiers applied to normalize quantification of the TCRbeta repertoire. The raw public data were reprocessed by TCRdb itself: fastp quality trimming at Q25, MiXCR clonotype calling, in-frame beta chains only. Every distinct CDR3 protein forms one entry, paired with its most common genes and DNA. The sample includes about 460,000 distinct CDR3 sequences, with 10% to 12% observed a single time. The ten largest clones capture approximately 15% of the sample. This specimen's treatment or condition label, interpreted: allogeneic hematopoietic cell transplantation with graft depleted of TCRalphabeta T cells and CD19 B cells.

The sequences come from PBMCs, mostly from graft donor cells, collected 180 days after TCRalphabeta/CD19-depleted stem cell transplant. These receptors were taken from a female patient between 2 and 15 years old who had a stem cell transplant for aplastic anemia, so the T cells may come from the graft donor.

This clonotype has only a few counts. The V and J genes are TRBV11-2 and TRBJ2-6; 10 positions agree with TRBD1. Germline-derived CDR1 and CDR2 are SGHAT and FQNNGV. V trimming: 1 base; J trimming: 5 bases; junction bases outside the gene matches: 11. The CDR3 covers 19 residues. DNA of the CDR3: TGTGCCAGCAGCTTAGTAGACAGGGGGCGACAGCTTCGGGCCAACGTCCTGACTTTC. Translation: CASSLVDRGRQLRANVLTF.

This clonotype was seen a handful of times. The gene calls are TRBV5-1 and TRBJ2-2, with TRBD2 identical over 10 bases. In germline, CDR1 is SGHRS, CDR2 YFSETQ. The junction had 5 bases not matched to a gene; V was cut back by 4 bases and J by 5 bases. The CDR3 is made up of 15 amino acids. The CDR3 loop reads CASSPGLASTGELFF. The CDR3 DNA reads TGCGCCAGCAGCCCGGGACTAGCGAGTACCGGGGAGCTGTTTTTT.

V usage is TRBV7-6 and J usage is TRBJ1-3; possibly TRBD1 for D (5 bases). This CDR3 has 16 residues. With 0 bases removed from V and 0 bases from J, the gap between germline ends came to 9 bases. Germline lookup yields CDR1 SGHVS and CDR2 FNYEAQ. CDR3 region: CASSLATANSGNTIYF. CDR3 in DNA: TGTGCCAGCAGCTTAGCGACAGCGAACTCTGGAAACACCATATATTTT. The entire variable domain, with the rest obtained from reference TRBV7-6 and TRBJ1-3, is as follows: GAGVSQSPRYKVTKRGQDVALRCDPISGHVSLYWYRQALGQGPEFLTYFNYEAQQDKSGLPNDRFSAERPEGSISTLTIQRTEQRDSAMYRCASSLATANSGNTIYFGEGSWLTVV.

The chain employs TRBV3-1 and TRBJ2-2, with TRBD2 identical over 8 bases. The CDR3 extends over 16 amino acids. CDR1 is LGHDT and CDR2 is YNNKEL in the germline V gene (reference sequence). With V trimmed by 4 bases and J by 1 base, 5 bases remained unmatched. This CDR3 reads CASSRREVLNTGELFF. The CDR3 bases are TGTGCCAGCAGCCGGCGGGAGGTCCTGAACACCGGGGAGCTGTTTTTT.

The V call is TRBV28, the J call TRBJ2-2; 7 bases align to TRBD2. This CDR3 is built from 14 residues. In germline, CDR1 is MDHEN, CDR2 SYDVKM. J lost 7 bases, V lost 2 bases, and 4 bases had no gene match. CDR3: CASSLVWEGGELFF. The CDR3 nucleotides read TGTGCCAGCAGTTTAGTGTGGGAGGGCGGGGAGCTGTTTTTT.

The J gene is TRBJ2-3, the V gene TRBV29-1; 9 bases align to TRBD1. The CDR3 sequence is 15 residues long. The germline gives CDR1 SQVTM, CDR2 ANQGSEA. Unmatched junction bases numbered 2, after V lost 1 base and J lost 0 bases. The CDR3 sequence is CSVEAGTGSTDTQYF. The CDR3 DNA is TGCAGCGTTGAAGCCGGGACAGGGAGCACAGATACGCAGTATTTT.

The V and J genes are TRBV7-8 and TRBJ2-5; 9 positions agree with TRBD1. Germline V gene lookup returns CDR1 SGHVS and CDR2 FQNEAQ. The V and J ends lost 5 bases and 5 bases, in that order; junction bases with no gene match: 6. This CDR3 has 14 amino acids. CDR3 in amino acids: CASSGGTGWETQYF. The CDR3 DNA sequence: TGTGCCAGCAGCGGGGGGACAGGGTGGGAGACCCAGTACTTC.

The chain links TRBV7-8 to TRBJ2-7, with unresolved D. The V end lost 7 bases, the J end lost 2 bases, and 18 bases lay between the germline ends. Per the germline V gene, CDR1 is SGHVS and CDR2 is FQNEAQ. The CDR3 has 15 amino acids. This chain's CDR3 is CASTISAVGTYEQYV. CDR3 nucleotide sequence: TGTGCCAGCACCATTTCCGCCGTAGGAACCTACGAGCAGTACGTC.

This clonotype was seen a handful of times. The chain employs TRBV15 and TRBJ2-2; a weak D match, TRBD2 (6 bases). CDR1 is LNHNV and CDR2 is YYDKDF in the germline V gene (reference sequence). The V and J ends lost 0 bases and 6 bases respectively, with 11 bases between them. CDR3 length: 15 amino acids. Written as DNA, the CDR3 is TGTGCCACCAGCAGAGACCTTAGCGGAGCCGGGGAGCTGTTTTTT. This sequence encodes CATSRDLSGAGELFF.

For this clonotype: An end of the junction differs from the germline gene, which may be a read error. The chain has TRBV6-6 and TRBJ2-3, with TRBD2 identical over 13 bases. This CDR3 has 11 amino acids. Germline V CDR1 and CDR2: MNHNY, SVGAGI (reference sequence). The DNA of the CDR3 is TGTGCCAGCAGGGGACTAGCGGGATTCCTTTTT. Encoded protein: CASRGLAGFLF.

This clonotype appeared a few times. The chain carries TRBV6-2 or TRBV6-3 and TRBJ2-7, with D unclear. The germline V gene encodes CDR1 MNHEY and CDR2 SVGEGT. V was clipped by 1 base and J by 4 bases, with 5 bases between them. The CDR3 totals 12 residues. CDR3 in amino acids: CASSYFAYEQYF. CDR3 DNA sequence: TGTGCCAGCAGTTACTTTGCATACGAGCAGTACTTC.

Only a few counts were recorded for this clonotype. The chain employs TRBV7-8 and TRBJ2-7, with TRBD1 identical over 11 bases. This CDR3 region has 14 residues. The V and J ends lost 7 bases and 3 bases, in that order; junction bases with no gene match: 5. CDR1 is SGHVS, CDR2 FQNEAQ, per germline. The CDR3 sequence: CASKAGTGGYEQYF. The DNA for the CDR3 is TGTGCCAGCAAAGCCGGGACAGGGGGCTACGAGCAGTACTTC.

This clonotype turned up a few times. This chain uses TRBV7-9 with TRBJ1-5; TRBD1 is a possible D gene (6 bases). Trimming left V 1 base short and J 0 bases short, with 7 bases between. The CDR3 extends over 15 amino acids. Germline V gene sequence: CDR1 SEHNR, CDR2 FQNEAQ (reference sequence). CDR3 loop: CASSLDRDSNQPQHF. CDR3 bases: TGTGCCAGCAGCTTAGACAGGGATAGCAATCAGCCCCAGCATTTT.

This clonotype turned up a few times. The rearrangement joins TRBV6-5 to TRBJ2-1; D is unclear. V lost 2 bases and J lost 2, with 10 bases in between. Germline CDR1 MNHEY, CDR2 SVGAGI. The CDR3 spans 15 residues. Here the CDR3 reads CASSYDYFTYNEQFF. In DNA, the CDR3 is TGTGCCAGCAGTTACGATTACTTCACCTACAATGAGCAGTTCTTC.

The genes are TRBV6-2 or TRBV6-3 and TRBJ2-7; maybe TRBD1 (5 bases). Trimming left V 2 bases short and J 9 bases short, with 14 bases between. CDR1 and CDR2 from the germline V gene are MNHEY and SVGEGT. CDR3 length: 13 residues. This CDR3 is CASSYHTGFGQYV. The CDR3 region has the DNA TGTGCCAGCAGTTACCACACAGGTTTTGGGCAGTACGTC.

This clonotype was recorded many times. V and J are TRBV28 and TRBJ2-5, with 8 bases matching TRBD2. Germline V gene sequence: CDR1 MDHEN, CDR2 SYDVKM. Trimming at V came to 3 bases and at J to 4 bases, leaving 4 bases not matched to a gene. The CDR3 totals 14 residues. The CDR3, as DNA: TGTGCCAGCAGTTTCGGGAGGGCCGGAGAGACCCAGTACTTC. It encodes CASSFGRAGETQYF. Supplemented by reference TRBV28 and TRBJ2-5, the full variable domain reads DVKVTQSSRYLVKRTGEKVFLECVQDMDHENMFWYRQDPGLGLRLIYFSYDVKMKEKGDIPEGYSVSREKKERFSLILESASTNQTSMYLCASSFGRAGETQYFGPGTRLLVL.

For this clonotype: A junction end diverges from the germline sequence, so it may reflect a read error. V usage is TRBV30 and J usage is TRBJ2-2, with 10 positions matching TRBD1. Per the germline V gene, CDR1 is GTSNPN and CDR2 is SVGIG (reference sequence). The CDR3 is made up of 15 amino acids. CDR3 DNA: TGTGCCTGGAGTGGCTGGACAGGGGGGACCGAGGAGCTGTTTTTT. This gives the protein CAWSGWTGGTEELFF.

This clonotype was recorded many times. The chain has TRBV15 and TRBJ2-7, with D possibly being TRBD1 or TRBD2 (5 bases each). The germline gives CDR1 LNHNV, CDR2 YYDKDF (reference sequence). This CDR3 contains 13 residues. V shed 5 bases and J shed 4 bases, with 12 bases lying between them. In DNA form, the CDR3 reads TGTGCCACCAGCCTGGGACGGAATTACGAGCAGTACGTC. Its translation is CATSLGRNYEQYV.